The entry below gives a single T cell receptor (beta chain) sequence along with its context. The healthy adult donors were HIV-negative and reported no recent acute infections or vaccinations. From CD4+ cells came CD45RA+ naive and CD45RA-negative memory subsets. This CDR3 is built from 16 residues. V lost 4 bases and J 2 bases, leaving 16 bases between the germline ends. Per germline, CDR1 SGHDN and CDR2 FVKESK. The table came from immunoSEQ multiplex PCR; TCRdb's copy has only in-frame clones and leaves some out. The sample consists of roughly 2.5 million clones, around 94% of them appearing once. This entry is derived from a study of shared clonotypes between healthy human individuals.

The rearrangement joins TRBV14 to TRBJ2-3, with a tentative D call TRBD1 (5 bases). This receptor was identified in a man aged 18 to 29 in good health. The sequenced material came from naive CD4+ T cells sorted from blood. Specified subset: CD45RA+ positively selected. CDR3 DNA sequence: TGTGCCAGCAGCCCTTTTCTAGGGGCAATCACAGATACGCAGTATTTT. Amino acid sequence: CASSPFLGAITDTQYF.